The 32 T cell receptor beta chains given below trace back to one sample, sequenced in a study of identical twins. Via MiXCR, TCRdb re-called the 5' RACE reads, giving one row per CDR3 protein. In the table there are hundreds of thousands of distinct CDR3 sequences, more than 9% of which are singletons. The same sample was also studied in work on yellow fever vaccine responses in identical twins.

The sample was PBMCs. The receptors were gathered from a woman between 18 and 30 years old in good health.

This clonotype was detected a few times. The CDR3 sequence is CASLLLGQSYLEQFF. CDR3 coding DNA: TGTGCCAGCCTCCTTTTGGGACAGTCCTATCTTGAGCAGTTCTTC. This chain connects TRBV28 to TRBJ2-1, with 7 bases identical to TRBD1. Germline values: CDR1 MDHEN, CDR2 SYDVKM. With V trimmed by 8 bases and J by 9 bases, 16 bases remained unmatched. This CDR3 spans 15 amino acids.

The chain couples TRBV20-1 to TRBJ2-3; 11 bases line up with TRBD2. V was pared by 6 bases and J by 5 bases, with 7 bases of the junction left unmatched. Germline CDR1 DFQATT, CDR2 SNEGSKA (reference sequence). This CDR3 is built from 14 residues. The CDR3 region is CSATSGGPKDTQYF. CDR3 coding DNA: TGCAGTGCCACTAGCGGGGGCCCGAAAGATACGCAGTATTTT.

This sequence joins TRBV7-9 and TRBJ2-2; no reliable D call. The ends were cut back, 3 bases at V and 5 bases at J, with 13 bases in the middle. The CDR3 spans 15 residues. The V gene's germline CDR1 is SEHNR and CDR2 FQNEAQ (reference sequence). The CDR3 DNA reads TGTGCCAGCAGCTTGCTAGTATCAGCTACCGGGGAGCTGTTTTTT. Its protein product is CASSLLVSATGELFF.

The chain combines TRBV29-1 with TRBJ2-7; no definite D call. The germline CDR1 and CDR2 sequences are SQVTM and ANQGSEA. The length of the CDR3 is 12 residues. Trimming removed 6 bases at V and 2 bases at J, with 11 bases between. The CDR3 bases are TGCAGCGTATATAGCAGAACCTACGAGCAGTACGTC. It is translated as CSVYSRTYEQYV.

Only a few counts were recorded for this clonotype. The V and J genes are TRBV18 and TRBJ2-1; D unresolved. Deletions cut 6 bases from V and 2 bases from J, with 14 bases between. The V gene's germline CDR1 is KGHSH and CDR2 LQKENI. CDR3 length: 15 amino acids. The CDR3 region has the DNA TGTGCCAGCTCCTCCCCTGGCGTGCCCTACAATGAGCAGTTCTTC. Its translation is CASSSPGVPYNEQFF.

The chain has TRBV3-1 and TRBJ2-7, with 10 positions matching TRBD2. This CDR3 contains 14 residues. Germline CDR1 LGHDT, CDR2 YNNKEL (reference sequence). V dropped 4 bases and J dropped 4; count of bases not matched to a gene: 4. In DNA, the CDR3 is TGTGCCAGCAGCCTCGGTAGCGGGGGGTACGAGCAGTACGTC. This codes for CASSLGSGGYEQYV.

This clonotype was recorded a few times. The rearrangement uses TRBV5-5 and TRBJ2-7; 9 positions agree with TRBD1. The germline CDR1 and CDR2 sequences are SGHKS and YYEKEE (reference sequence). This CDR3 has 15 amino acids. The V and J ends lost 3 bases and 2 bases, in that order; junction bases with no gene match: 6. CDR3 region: CASSYRDRVTYEQYF. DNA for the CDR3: TGTGCCAGCAGCTACCGGGACAGGGTAACCTACGAGCAGTACTTC.

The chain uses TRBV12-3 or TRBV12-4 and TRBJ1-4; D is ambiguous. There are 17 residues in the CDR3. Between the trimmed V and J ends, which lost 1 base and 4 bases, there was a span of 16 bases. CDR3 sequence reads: CASSLGPRLQFNEKLFF. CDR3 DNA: TGTGCCAGCAGTTTAGGCCCCCGCCTGCAGTTTAATGAAAAACTGTTTTTT.

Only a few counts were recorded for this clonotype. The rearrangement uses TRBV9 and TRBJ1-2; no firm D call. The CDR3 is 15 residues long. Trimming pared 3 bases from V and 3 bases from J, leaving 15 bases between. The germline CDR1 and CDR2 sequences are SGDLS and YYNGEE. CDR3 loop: CASSGDLALDYGYTF. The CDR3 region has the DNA TGTGCCAGCAGCGGAGATCTAGCTCTCGACTATGGCTACACCTTC.

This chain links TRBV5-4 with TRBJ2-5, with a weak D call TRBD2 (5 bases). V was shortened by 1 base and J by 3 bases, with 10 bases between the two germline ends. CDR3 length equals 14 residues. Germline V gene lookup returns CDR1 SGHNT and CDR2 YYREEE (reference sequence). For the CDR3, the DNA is TGTGCCAGCAGCTTGTGGACTGTTAAAGAGACCCAGTACTTC. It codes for CASSLWTVKETQYF.

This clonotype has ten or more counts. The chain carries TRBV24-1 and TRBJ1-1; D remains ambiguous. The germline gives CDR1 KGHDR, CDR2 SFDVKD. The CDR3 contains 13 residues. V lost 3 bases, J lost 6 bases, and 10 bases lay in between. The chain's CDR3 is CATSDGSTPEAFF. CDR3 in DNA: TGTGCCACCAGTGATGGCAGCACACCTGAAGCTTTCTTT.

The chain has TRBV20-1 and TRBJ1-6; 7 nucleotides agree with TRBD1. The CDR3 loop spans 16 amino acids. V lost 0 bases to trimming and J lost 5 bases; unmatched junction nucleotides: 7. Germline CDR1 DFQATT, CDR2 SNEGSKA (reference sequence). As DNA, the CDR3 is TGCAGTGCTAGAGAGATCCCTGACAGGGATAATTCACCCCTCCACTTT. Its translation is CSAREIPDRDNSPLHF.

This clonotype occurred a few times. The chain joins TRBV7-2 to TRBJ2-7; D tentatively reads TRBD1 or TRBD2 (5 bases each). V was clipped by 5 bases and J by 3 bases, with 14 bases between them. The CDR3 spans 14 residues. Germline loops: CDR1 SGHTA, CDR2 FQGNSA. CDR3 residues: CASSKWDGHYEQYV. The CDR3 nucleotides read TGTGCCAGCAGCAAATGGGACGGGCACTACGAGCAGTACGTC.

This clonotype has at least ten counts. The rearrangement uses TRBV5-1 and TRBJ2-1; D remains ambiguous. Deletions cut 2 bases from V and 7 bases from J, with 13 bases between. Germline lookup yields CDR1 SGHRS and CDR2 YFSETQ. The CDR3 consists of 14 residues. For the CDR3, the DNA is TGCGCCAGCAGCTTAGGGTCCCGGGCGAATGAGCAGTTCTTC. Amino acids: CASSLGSRANEQFF.

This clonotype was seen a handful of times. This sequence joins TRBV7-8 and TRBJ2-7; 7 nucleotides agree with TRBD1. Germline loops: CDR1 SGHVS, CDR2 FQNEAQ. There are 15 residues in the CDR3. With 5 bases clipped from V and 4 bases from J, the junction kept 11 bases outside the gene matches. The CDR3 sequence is CASSRSRDSEYEQYV. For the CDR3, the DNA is TGTGCCAGCAGCCGATCCCGGGACAGCGAATACGAGCAGTACGTC.

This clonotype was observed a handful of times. Written as DNA, the CDR3 is TGCGCCAGCAGTAGTGGAAACCCGTTCTACGAGCAGTACGTC. Translation: CASSSGNPFYEQYV. The chain joins TRBV5-1 to TRBJ2-7, with D unclear. Germline V gives CDR1 SGHRS, CDR2 YFSETQ. V was trimmed by 5 bases and J by 3 bases, leaving 15 bases between them. The CDR3 extends over 14 amino acids.

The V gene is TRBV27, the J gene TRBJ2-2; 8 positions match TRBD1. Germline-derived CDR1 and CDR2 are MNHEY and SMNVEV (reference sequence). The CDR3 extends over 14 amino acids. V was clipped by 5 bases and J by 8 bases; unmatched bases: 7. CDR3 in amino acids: CASSNVRGQGELFF. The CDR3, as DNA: TGTGCCAGCAGTAACGTCAGGGGGCAAGGGGAGCTGTTTTTT.

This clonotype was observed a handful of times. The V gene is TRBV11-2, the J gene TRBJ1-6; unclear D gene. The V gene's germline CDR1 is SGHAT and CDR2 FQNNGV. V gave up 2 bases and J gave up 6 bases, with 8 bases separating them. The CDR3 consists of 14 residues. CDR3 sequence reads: CASSLSNSNSPLHF. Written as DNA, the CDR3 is TGTGCCAGCAGCTTATCTAACTCTAATTCACCCCTCCACTTT.

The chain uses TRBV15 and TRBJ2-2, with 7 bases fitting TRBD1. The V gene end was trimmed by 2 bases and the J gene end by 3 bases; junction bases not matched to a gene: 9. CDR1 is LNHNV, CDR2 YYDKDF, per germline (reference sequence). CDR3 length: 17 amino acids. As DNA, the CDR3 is TGTGCCACCAGCAGACATCAGGACAGGCCTGACACCGGGGAGCTGTTTTTT. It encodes CATSRHQDRPDTGELFF.

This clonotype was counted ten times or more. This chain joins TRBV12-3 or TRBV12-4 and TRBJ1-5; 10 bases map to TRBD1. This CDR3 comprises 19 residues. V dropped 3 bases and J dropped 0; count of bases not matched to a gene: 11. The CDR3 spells CASSLDLTGGVNSNQPQHF. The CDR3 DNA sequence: TGTGCCAGCAGTTTGGACTTGACAGGGGGCGTAAATAGCAATCAGCCCCAGCATTTT.

This chain's CDR3 is CASSPDRENYEQYV. The CDR3 nucleotides are TGTGCCAGCTCACCCGACAGGGAAAACTACGAGCAGTACGTC. The genes are TRBV18 and TRBJ2-7; 7 bases align to TRBD1. This CDR3 spans 14 amino acids. Germline V gene data show CDR1 as KGHSH and CDR2 as LQKENI. Trimming at V came to 3 bases and at J to 3 bases, leaving 5 bases not matched to a gene.

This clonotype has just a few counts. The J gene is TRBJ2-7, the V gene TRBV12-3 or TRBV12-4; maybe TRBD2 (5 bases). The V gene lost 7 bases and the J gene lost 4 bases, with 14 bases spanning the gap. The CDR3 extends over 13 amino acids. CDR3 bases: TGTGCCAGCACGAGGGCCGGCATTTACGAGCAGTACTTC. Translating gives CASTRAGIYEQYF.

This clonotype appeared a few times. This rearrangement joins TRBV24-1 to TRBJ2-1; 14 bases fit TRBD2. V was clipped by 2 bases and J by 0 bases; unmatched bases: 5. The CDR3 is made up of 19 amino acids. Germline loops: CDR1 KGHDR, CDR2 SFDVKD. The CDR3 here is CATSDSGLAGGRSYNEQFF. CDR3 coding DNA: TGTGCCACCAGTGATTCTGGACTAGCGGGAGGACGCTCCTACAATGAGCAGTTCTTC.

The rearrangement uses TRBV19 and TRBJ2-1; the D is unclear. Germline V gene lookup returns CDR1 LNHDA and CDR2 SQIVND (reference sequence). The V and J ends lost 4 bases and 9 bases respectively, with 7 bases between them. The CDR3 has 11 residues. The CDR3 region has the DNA TGTGCCAGTAGTAACCTTGTTGAGCAGTTCTTC. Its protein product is CASSNLVEQFF.

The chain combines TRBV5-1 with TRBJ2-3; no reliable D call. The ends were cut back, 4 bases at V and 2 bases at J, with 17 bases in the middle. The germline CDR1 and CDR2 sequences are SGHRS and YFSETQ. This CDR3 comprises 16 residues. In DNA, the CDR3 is TGCGCCAGCAGCCCCGGCTCTGGCGGCTACACAGATACGCAGTATTTT. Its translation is CASSPGSGGYTDTQYF. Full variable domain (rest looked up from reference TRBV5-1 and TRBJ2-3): KAGVTQTPRYLIKTRGQQVTLSCSPISGHRSVSWYQQTPGQGLQFLFEYFSETQRNKGNFPGRFSGRQFSNSRSEMNVSTLELGDSALYLCASSPGSGGYTDTQYFGPGTRLTVL.

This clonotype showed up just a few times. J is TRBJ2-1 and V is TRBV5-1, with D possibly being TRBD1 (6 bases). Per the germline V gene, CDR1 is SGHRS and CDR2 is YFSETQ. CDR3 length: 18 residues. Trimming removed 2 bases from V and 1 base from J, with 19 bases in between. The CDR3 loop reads CASSLITLQGGSYNEQFF. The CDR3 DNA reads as TGCGCCAGCAGCTTAATAACCCTACAGGGCGGGTCCTACAATGAGCAGTTCTTC.

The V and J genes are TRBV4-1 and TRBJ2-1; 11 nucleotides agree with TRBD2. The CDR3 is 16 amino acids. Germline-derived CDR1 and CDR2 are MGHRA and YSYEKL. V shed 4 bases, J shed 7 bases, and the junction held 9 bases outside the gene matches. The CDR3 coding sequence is TGCGCCAGCAGCCCTCGGGCTAGCGGGGGGACAAATGAGCAGTTCTTC. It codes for CASSPRASGGTNEQFF.

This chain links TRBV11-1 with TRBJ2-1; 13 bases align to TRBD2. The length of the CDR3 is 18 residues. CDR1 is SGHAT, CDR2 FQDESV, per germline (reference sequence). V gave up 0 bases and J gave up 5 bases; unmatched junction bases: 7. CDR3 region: CASSLALTSGRGNNEQFF. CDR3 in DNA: TGTGCCAGCAGCTTAGCGCTCACTAGCGGGAGGGGAAACAATGAGCAGTTCTTC. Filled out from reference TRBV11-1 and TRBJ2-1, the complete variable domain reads EAEVAQSPRYKITEKSQAVAFWCDPISGHATLYWYRQILGQGPELLVQFQDESVVDDSQLPKDRFSAERLKGVDSTLKIQPAELGDSAMYLCASSLALTSGRGNNEQFFGPGTRLTVL.

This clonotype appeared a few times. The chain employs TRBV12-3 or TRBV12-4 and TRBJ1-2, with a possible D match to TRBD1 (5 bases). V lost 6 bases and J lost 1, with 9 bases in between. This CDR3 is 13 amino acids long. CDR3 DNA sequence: TGTGCCAGCAGGAAGGGACTTAACTATGGCTACACCTTC. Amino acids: CASRKGLNYGYTF.

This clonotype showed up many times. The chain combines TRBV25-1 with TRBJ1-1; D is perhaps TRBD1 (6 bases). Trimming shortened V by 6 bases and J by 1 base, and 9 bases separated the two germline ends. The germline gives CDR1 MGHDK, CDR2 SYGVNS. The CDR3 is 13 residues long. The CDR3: CASSIQGNTEAFF. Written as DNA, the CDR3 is TGTGCCAGCAGCATACAGGGGAACACTGAAGCTTTCTTT.

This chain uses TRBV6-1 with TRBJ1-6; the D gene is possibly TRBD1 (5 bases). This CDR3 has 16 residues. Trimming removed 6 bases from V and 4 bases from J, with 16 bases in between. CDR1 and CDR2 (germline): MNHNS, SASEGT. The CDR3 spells CASSDEGRQYNSPLHF. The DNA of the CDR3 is TGTGCCAGCAGCGATGAGGGACGGCAGTATAATTCACCCCTCCACTTT.

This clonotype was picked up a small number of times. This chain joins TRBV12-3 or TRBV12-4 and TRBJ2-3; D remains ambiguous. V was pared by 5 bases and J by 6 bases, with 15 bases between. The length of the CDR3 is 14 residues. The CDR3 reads CASSPATQRDTQYF. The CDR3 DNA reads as TGTGCCAGCAGTCCTGCCACGCAGCGCGATACGCAGTATTTT.